This T cell receptor (beta chain) stems from a study of blood T cell repertoires in COVID-19. Under the authors' procedure: Estimation of nucleated cell counts relied on the amplification of reference gene primers. Measured with immunoSEQ multiplex PCR; TCRdb has only the in-frame clones, and not every one. That table gives V, J and clone size, and the DNA gave D and trimming. The table shows approximately 440,000 clones, with about nine tenths occurring only once. Source material: PBMCs or T cells enriched from blood (not recorded which). This TCR derives from a man aged 18 to 29 who had recovered from COVID-19.

The CDR3, as DNA: TGTGCCAGCAGTTTAGATGACAGTTACAATGAGCAGTTCTTC. Its translation: CASSLDDSYNEQFF. The chain is built from TRBV27 and TRBJ2-1, with a tentative D call TRBD1 (5 bases). Germline CDR1 reads MNHEY; CDR2 reads SMNVEV (reference sequence). The CDR3 has 14 residues. Trimming removed 2 bases from V and 4 bases from J, with 9 bases in between.